This T cell receptor (beta chain) was documented in a study of human T cells and chemical hapten exposure. Study overall: Largely, small differences in pooled library volume made per-sample TCR yields vary.

The time point was: patch test 3, about 24 weeks after DPC sensitization. Sample treatment: therapeutic diphenylcyclopropenone sensitization with weekly scalp DPC. Total RNA extraction was carried out from unfractionated whole blood. Venepuncture was done earlier than the placement of each patch test. This clonotype was seen ten or more times. V gave up 1 base and J gave up 5 bases, with 5 bases separating them. Germline V CDR1 and CDR2: MDHEN, SYDVKM. This CDR3 region has 12 residues. TCRdb reprocessed the RACE reads via MiXCR and lists one record per CDR3 protein. Among more than 35,000 distinct CDR3 sequences listed, roughly 13% were seen once.

This chain links TRBV28 with TRBJ1-2; D is ambiguous. The source was whole blood, collected in connection with sensitization to the hapten diphenylcyclopropenone (DPC). This TCR derives from a woman between 40 and 55 years old with alopecia areata. Some clones in this sample may be carry-over from other donors' samples. The chain's CDR3 is CASSLLSYGYTF. CDR3 sequence (DNA): TGTGCCAGCAGTTTATTGAGTTATGGCTACACCTTC.